The entry below describes one T cell receptor (beta chain). This CDR3 spans 15 amino acids. Trimming cost V 6 bases and J 5 bases, with 14 bases left between them. Germline V gene data show CDR1 as ENHRY and CDR2 as SYGVKD. The data stem from a study of blood T cell repertoires in COVID-19. Study details: There were acute and convalescent COVID-19 samples, and they came from the United States, Italy and Spain. Nucleic acid was either cDNA or gDNA, and it came from T cells, B-cell-depleted T cells, or PBMCs.

Method: immunoSEQ multiplex PCR; TCRdb's copy keeps in-frame clones and lacks some. The data hold approximately 50,000 clones, with around 82% observed a single time. The material sequenced was peripheral blood. The rearrangement joins TRBV10-3 to TRBJ1-6; D possibly corresponds to TRBD1 (6 bases). The TCR sequence derives from a human donor in a cohort sampled during active COVID-19. CDR3: CAIRQTGLDNSPLHF. In DNA form, the CDR3 reads TGTGCCATCAGGCAGACAGGACTTGATAATTCACCCCTCCACTTT.